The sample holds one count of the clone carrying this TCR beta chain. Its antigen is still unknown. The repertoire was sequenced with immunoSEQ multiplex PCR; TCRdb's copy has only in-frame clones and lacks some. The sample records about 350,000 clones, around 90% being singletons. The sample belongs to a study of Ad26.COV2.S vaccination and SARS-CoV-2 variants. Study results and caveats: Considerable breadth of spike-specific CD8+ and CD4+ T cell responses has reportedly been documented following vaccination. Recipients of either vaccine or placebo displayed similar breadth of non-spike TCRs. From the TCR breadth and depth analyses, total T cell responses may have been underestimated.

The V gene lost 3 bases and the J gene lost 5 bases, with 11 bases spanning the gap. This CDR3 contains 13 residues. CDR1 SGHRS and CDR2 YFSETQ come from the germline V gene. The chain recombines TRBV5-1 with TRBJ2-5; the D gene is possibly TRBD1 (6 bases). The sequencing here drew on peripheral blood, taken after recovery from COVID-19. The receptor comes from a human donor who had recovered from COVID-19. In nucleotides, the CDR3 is TGCGCCAGCAGCTCCATTCAGGGGGAGACCCAGTACTTC. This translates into CASSSIQGETQYF.